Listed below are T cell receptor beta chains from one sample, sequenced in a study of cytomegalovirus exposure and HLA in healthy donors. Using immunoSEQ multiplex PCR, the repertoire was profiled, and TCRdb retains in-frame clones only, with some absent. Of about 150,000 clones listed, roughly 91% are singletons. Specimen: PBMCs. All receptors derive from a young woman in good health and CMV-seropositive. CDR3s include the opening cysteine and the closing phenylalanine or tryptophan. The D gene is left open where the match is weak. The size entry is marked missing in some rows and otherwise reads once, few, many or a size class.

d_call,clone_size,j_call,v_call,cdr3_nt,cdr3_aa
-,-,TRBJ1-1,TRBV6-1,TGTGCCAGCAGTGAACCAGGGGTAATTGGGATGAACACTGAAGCTTTCTTT,CASSEPGVIGMNTEAFF
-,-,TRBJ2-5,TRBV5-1,TGCGCCAGCAGCTTGGGTCTGACCGAAGAGGCCCAGTACTTC,CASSLGLTEEAQYF
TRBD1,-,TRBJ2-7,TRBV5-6,TGTGCCAGCAGCTTGGGACAGGGAAGGGAGCAGTACTTC,CASSLGQGREQYF
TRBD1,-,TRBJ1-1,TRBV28,TGTGCCAGCAGGACAGGGTCCAACACTGAAGCTTTCTTT,CASRTGSNTEAFF
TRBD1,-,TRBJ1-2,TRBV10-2,TGCGCCAGCCATCCGGAACTCAGACAGGGGCCATATGGCTACACCTTC,CASHPELRQGPYGYTF
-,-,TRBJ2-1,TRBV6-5,TGTGCCAGCGGTAGCGCTACTAGCTCCTACAATGAGCAGTTCTTC,CASGSATSSYNEQFF
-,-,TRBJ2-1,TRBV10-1,TGCGCCAGCAGTGACCCGAGGAGTCGTAACGGGAGCGCCTACAATGAGCAGTTCTTC,CASSDPRSRNGSAYNEQFF
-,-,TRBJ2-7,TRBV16,TGTGCCAGCAGCCAATCTGCTTCAGGCTCCAACCCCTACGAGCAGTACTTC,CASSQSASGSNPYEQYF
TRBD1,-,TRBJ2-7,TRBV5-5,TGTGCCAGCAGCTTGTACGGGACAGGGAACGAGCAGTACTTC,CASSLYGTGNEQYF
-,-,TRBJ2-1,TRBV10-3,TGTGCCATCAAATCCGGTCCTGATGAGCAGTTCTTC,CAIKSGPDEQFF
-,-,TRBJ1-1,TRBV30,TGTGCCTGGAATTTGGGGACACCAAACACTGAAGCTTTCTTT,CAWNLGTPNTEAFF
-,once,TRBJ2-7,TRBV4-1,TGCGCCAGCAGCCAAGATCTCAGGTTGTCCGCCTACGAGCAGTACTTC,CASSQDLRLSAYEQYF
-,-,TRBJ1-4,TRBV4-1,TGCGCCAGCAGCGAGCGGTGGGAGATTAATGAAAAACTGTTTTTT,CASSERWEINEKLFF
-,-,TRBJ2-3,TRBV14,TGTGCCAGCAGCCAAGTGGGCGGGGGCCCCCCAGATACGCAGTATTTT,CASSQVGGGPPDTQYF
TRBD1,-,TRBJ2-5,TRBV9,TGTGCCAGCAGCGGACAGGGGGCGAGGGAGACCCAGTACTTC,CASSGQGARETQYF
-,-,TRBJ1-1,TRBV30,TGTGCCTGGACCTTGAGGGGGATAACTTTCTTT,CAWTLRGITFF
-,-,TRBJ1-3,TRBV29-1,TGCAGCGTTGACGGTCTTCAAGCAGGAAACACCATATATTTT,CSVDGLQAGNTIYF
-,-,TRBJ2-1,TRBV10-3,TGTGCCATCAGTGGCAAAGAGGGGGCGGGGTTCTACAATGAGCAGTTCTTC,CAISGKEGAGFYNEQFF
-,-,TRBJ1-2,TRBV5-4,TGTGCCAGCAGCTGGGGGCCCCGGGACCGATATAACTATGGCTACACCTTC,CASSWGPRDRYNYGYTF
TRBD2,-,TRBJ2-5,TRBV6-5,TGTGCCAGCACCTCCGGGACTAGCGTACAAGAGACCCAGTACTTC,CASTSGTSVQETQYF
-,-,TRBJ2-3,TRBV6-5,TGTGCCAGCAGTTTTATGAGTCCAACTAGCACAGATACGCAGTATTTT,CASSFMSPTSTDTQYF
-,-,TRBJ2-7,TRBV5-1,TGCGCCAGCAGCTGGCAGGGGTCCAACGAGCAGTACTTC,CASSWQGSNEQYF
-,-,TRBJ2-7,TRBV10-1,TGCGCCAGCAGTAGCGGTACCGCCCCCTACGAGCAGTACTTC,CASSSGTAPYEQYF
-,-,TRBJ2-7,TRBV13,TGTGCCAGTTCCTTCGGTGGACTACTTTACGAGCAGTACTTC,CASSFGGLLYEQYF
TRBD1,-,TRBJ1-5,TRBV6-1,TGTGCCAGCAGTGCCCGCTCCGGGACAGTGGCGTATCAGCCCCAGCATTTT,CASSARSGTVAYQPQHF
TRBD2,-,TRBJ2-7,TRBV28,TGTGCCAGCAGTTCCCCGGGACTAGCTTACGAGCAGTACTTC,CASSSPGLAYEQYF
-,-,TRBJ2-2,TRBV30,TGTGCCTGGAGTGTACTGGCAGGGAGGTTATCAAACACCGGGGAGCTGTTTTTT,CAWSVLAGRLSNTGELFF
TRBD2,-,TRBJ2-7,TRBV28,TGTGCCAGCGGAACTAGCGAACCCTACGAGCAGTACTTC,CASGTSEPYEQYF
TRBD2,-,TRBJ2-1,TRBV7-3,TGTGCCAGCAGCTTAAACGGCGGACTAGGCGCTGAGCAGTTCTTC,CASSLNGGLGAEQFF
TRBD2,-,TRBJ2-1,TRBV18,TGTGCCAGCTCACCAAGACCTAGCGGGAATTACAATGAGCAGTTCTTC,CASSPRPSGNYNEQFF
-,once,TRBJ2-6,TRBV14,TGTGCCAGCAGCCACTACCTTACTGGGGCCAACGTCCTGACTTTC,CASSHYLTGANVLTF
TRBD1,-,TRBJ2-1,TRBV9,TGTGCCAGCAGCATCAGGCAGGGGGACTACAATGAGCAGTTCTTC,CASSIRQGDYNEQFF
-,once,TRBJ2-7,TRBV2,TGTGCCAGCAGTGACTCAGGCAGGGACTACGAGCAGTACTTC,CASSDSGRDYEQYF
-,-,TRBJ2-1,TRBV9,TGTGCCAGCAGAGGGGCCAGCTCCTACAATGAGCAGTTCTTC,CASRGASSYNEQFF
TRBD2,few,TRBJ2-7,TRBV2,TGTGCCACCACTAGCGGGAGGGCCTACGAGCAGTACTTC,CATTSGRAYEQYF
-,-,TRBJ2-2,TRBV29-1,TGCAGCGTTGAAACCCGGGGGGCTGGCGGGGAGCTGTTTTTT,CSVETRGAGGELFF
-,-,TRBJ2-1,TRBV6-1,TGTGCCAGCAGGTTAGCTCTTAGCTCCTACAATGAGCAGTTCTTC,CASRLALSSYNEQFF
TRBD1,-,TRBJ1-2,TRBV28,TGTGCCAGCAGTGGGGGGGACAGGGCGAACTATGGCTACACCTTC,CASSGGDRANYGYTF
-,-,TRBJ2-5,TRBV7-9,TGTGCCAGCAGCTTAGCCGGACTGACGGAGACCCAGTACTTC,CASSLAGLTETQYF
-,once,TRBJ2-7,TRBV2,TGTGCCAGCAGTGAGGGTCGGGACACGAAACTCTACGAGCAGTACTTC,CASSEGRDTKLYEQYF
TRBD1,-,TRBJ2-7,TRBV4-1,TGCGCCAGCAGCCAAGATGAAGGGACAGGGACCTACGAGCAGTACTTC,CASSQDEGTGTYEQYF
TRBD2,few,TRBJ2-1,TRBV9,TGTGCCAGCAGCGCCCGGACTAGCGGGAGAGGTGAGCAGTTCTTC,CASSARTSGRGEQFF
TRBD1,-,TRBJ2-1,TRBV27,TGTGCCAGCAGTCGTTTGGGCAGGGGGAGCAATGAGCAGTTCTTC,CASSRLGRGSNEQFF